This is a list of T cell receptor beta chains from one sample in a study of cytomegalovirus exposure and HLA in healthy donors. Clones were read by immunoSEQ multiplex PCR, and TCRdb kept only the in-frame ones, dropping some. The sample lists about 160,000 clones, around 74% occurring once. The specimen was PBMCs. The receptors stem from a female donor in good health and CMV-seronegative. The CDR3 runs from the conserved cysteine through the conserved F or W. A D gene is named only where the DNA matches it firmly. Size tells how often a clone was seen (once, few, many) or the class of an expanded clone, and some rows leave it out.

v_call	d_call	j_call	clone_size	cdr3_nt	cdr3_aa
TRBV13	TRBD1	TRBJ1-3	.	TGTGCCAGCAGCTGGGGACAGGCCCTCTCTGGAAACACCACATATTTT	CASSWGQALSGNTTYF
TRBV30	.	TRBJ1-2	.	TGTGCCTGGAGTCACAGGCTAGTCTCCGGCTACACCTTC	CAWSHRLVSGYTF
TRBV18	.	TRBJ1-5	.	TGTGCCAGCTCACCAGGCCAGGGAAGGGGTCAGCCCCAGCATTTT	CASSPGQGRGQPQHF
TRBV21-1	.	TRBJ1-2	once	TGTGCCAGCCCCGGAGGGGATTATGGCTACACCTTC	CASPGGDYGYTF
TRBV7-9	TRBD1	TRBJ1-6	.	TGTGCCAGCAGCCGCGGACAGGCGTATAATTCACCCCTCCACTTT	CASSRGQAYNSPLHF
TRBV5-1	TRBD1	TRBJ1-2	.	TGCGCCAGCGCGGGAACAGGGGGCTATGGTTATGGCTACACCTTC	CASAGTGGYGYGYTF
TRBV5-1	.	TRBJ2-7	.	TGCGCCAGCAGCTTGCAGGGCGGTTCCTACGAGCAGTACTTC	CASSLQGGSYEQYF
TRBV6-5	.	TRBJ1-3	.	TGTGCCAGCAGAACGTTGGACAGCTCTGGAAACACCATATATTTT	CASRTLDSSGNTIYF
TRBV7-8	.	TRBJ2-7	once	TGTGCCAGCAGCCACCAGGGCGTTAGCGAGCAGTACTTC	CASSHQGVSEQYF
TRBV6-1	TRBD2	TRBJ2-1	.	TGTGCCAGCAGTGGAGGCGGGGGGGGTGGGAATGAGCAGTTCTTC	CASSGGGGGGNEQFF
TRBV7-9	TRBD1	TRBJ2-7	few	TGTGCCAGCAGCTCGGACAGGGTGTCCTACGAGCAGTACTTC	CASSSDRVSYEQYF
TRBV5-4	.	TRBJ1-1	.	TGTGCCAGCAGCTTGGATTCGGGCGGGGAAGGTCAGAACACTGAAGCTTTCTTT	CASSLDSGGEGQNTEAFF
TRBV7-9	TRBD1	TRBJ1-2	.	TGTGCCAGCAGCCCCGGACAGGAACGTATAGGCTACACCTTC	CASSPGQERIGYTF
TRBV6-5	TRBD2	TRBJ2-3	.	TGTGCCAGCTCCGCGGGGGGCGGGAGGGGAAATACGCAGTATTTT	CASSAGGGRGNTQYF
TRBV4-3	.	TRBJ2-3	.	TGCGCCAGCAGCCAATCTGGGCAGCGGTCTAGCACAGATACGCAGTATTTT	CASSQSGQRSSTDTQYF
TRBV6-1	TRBD1	TRBJ1-1	.	TGTGCCAGCAGAGACAGGGGGCTAGGGGCTTTCTTT	CASRDRGLGAFF
TRBV6-5	.	TRBJ1-1	.	TGTGCCAGCAGCCGGGGGGGGAGGAACACTGAAGCTTTCTTT	CASSRGGRNTEAFF
TRBV30	.	TRBJ2-3	.	TGTGCCTGGAGTGCACTAGCCCATCTCACAGATACGCAGTATTTT	CAWSALAHLTDTQYF
TRBV7-6	.	TRBJ2-6	.	TGTGCCAGCAGCTTAGCTAACAGGGCCTCAGGGGCCAACGTCCTGACTTTC	CASSLANRASGANVLTF
TRBV5-1	.	TRBJ1-2	.	TGCGCCAGCAGCATCGGACGGGGAAACATCTATGGCTACACCTTC	CASSIGRGNIYGYTF
TRBV5-4	TRBD1	TRBJ1-3	few	TGTGCCAGCAGCTTGACAGGGGGTCCATCTGGAAACACCATATATTTT	CASSLTGGPSGNTIYF
TRBV4-1	TRBD1	TRBJ2-2	few	TGCGCCAGCAGCCTCCGGGACAGGGGTCCCGGGGAGCTGTTTTTT	CASSLRDRGPGELFF
TRBV11-2	TRBD2	TRBJ2-7	.	TGTGCCAGCAGCTTAACGGGGGGAGATTACGAGCAGTACTTC	CASSLTGGDYEQYF
TRBV30	.	TRBJ1-5	.	TGTGCCTGGGATGGAGGGGGCAATCAGCCCCAGCATTTT	CAWDGGGNQPQHF
TRBV5-5	.	TRBJ2-7	.	TGTGCCAGCAGCTTGTATCCGGGAACAGGGTCCTACGAGCAGTACTTC	CASSLYPGTGSYEQYF
TRBV28	.	TRBJ2-1	.	TGTGCCAGCAGTCCTCTCGGGAGCTCCTACAATGAGCAGTTCTTC	CASSPLGSSYNEQFF
TRBV7-2	TRBD2	TRBJ2-7	.	TGTGCCAGCAGCTTAGGGCCCGGGGGGGCCTTTTACGAGCAGTACTTC	CASSLGPGGAFYEQYF
TRBV30	TRBD1	TRBJ1-1	.	TGTGCCTGGAGTGCGGGGACAGGGGGCCTGAACACTGAAGCTTTCTTT	CAWSAGTGGLNTEAFF
TRBV5-1	TRBD2	TRBJ2-1	.	TGCGCCAGCAGCTTGGTTCTAGCGGGCAATGAGCAGTTCTTC	CASSLVLAGNEQFF
TRBV29-1	TRBD2	TRBJ2-1	.	TGCAGCGCTGGACTAGTCGGTGAGCAGTTCTTC	CSAGLVGEQFF
TRBV28	TRBD2	TRBJ2-1	.	TGTGCCAGCGGGCCGGCTAGCGGGATAGGTGAGCAGTTCTTC	CASGPASGIGEQFF
TRBV4-3	TRBD2	TRBJ2-3	.	TGCGCCAGCAGCGTACTAGCGGGGCCCACAGATACGCAGTATTTT	CASSVLAGPTDTQYF
TRBV5-1	.	TRBJ2-2	.	TGCGCCAGCAGCTTCGCCGGGGAGCTGTTTTTT	CASSFAGELFF
TRBV27	.	TRBJ2-5	.	TGTGCCAGCAGTCCGCGGACAGTTCAAGAGACCCAGTACTTC	CASSPRTVQETQYF
TRBV6-5	.	TRBJ2-7	.	TGTGCCAGCAGTTACGGCATAAGAATTGAAGAGCAGTACTTC	CASSYGIRIEEQYF
TRBV10-3	TRBD1	TRBJ1-5	.	TGTGCCATCAGTGGCCAGGGGGCCTCGCCCCAGCATTTT	CAISGQGASPQHF
TRBV4-1	.	TRBJ2-5	.	TGCGCCAGCAGCCAAGGTCCGGGCGGGGAGACCCAGTACTTC	CASSQGPGGETQYF
TRBV9	.	TRBJ1-1	once	TGTGCCAGCAGCGTAGACAGGGAGTCAACTGAAGCTTTCTTT	CASSVDRESTEAFF
TRBV7-2	.	TRBJ1-1	.	TGTGCCAGCAGCTTTAGGAGGAACACTGAAGCTTTCTTT	CASSFRRNTEAFF
TRBV7-8	.	TRBJ2-3	.	TGTGCCAGCAGCTTAGGGACGAGGATAGGGGTTAGAGATACGCAGTATTTT	CASSLGTRIGVRDTQYF
TRBV7-8	.	TRBJ1-4	.	TGTGCCAGCAGCTTGGGAGGGGCCCTTGAAAAACTGTTTTTT	CASSLGGALEKLFF
TRBV7-6	.	TRBJ2-7	few	TGTGCCAGCAGCATTAGCTCCTACGAGCAGTACTTC	CASSISSYEQYF